What follows is one T cell receptor beta chain and its context. Tregs were sorted as CD4+CD25+CD127-/low cells. After constant-region reverse-primer amplification, full-length variable regions underwent semi-nested PCR with Nested Universal Primer A. TCRdb recomputed calls from the 5' RACE reads with MiXCR, one row per CDR3 protein. This sample has about 10,000 distinct CDR3 sequences; about a quarter occur once, and the top ten carry approximately 3.2%. Germline loops: CDR1 SGHKS, CDR2 YYEKEE (reference sequence). The CDR3 is made up of 16 amino acids. Trimming took 5 bases from V and 7 from J, leaving 24 bases between them.

The sequence was obtained from a female donor with breast cancer. The chain joins TRBV5-5 to TRBJ1-2, with D possibly TRBD1 on 5 matching bases. Sequencing was performed on Tregs sorted from a lymph node. DNA for the CDR3: TGTGCCAGCAGTCTTGAGGTGGGGGAAATCCTGTCTGGCTACACCTTC. Translating gives CASSLEVGEILSGYTF. The whole variable domain, filled in from reference TRBV5-5 and TRBJ1-2, reads DAGVTQSPTHLIKTRGQQVTLRCSPISGHKSVSWYQQVLGQGPQFIFQYYEKEERGRGNFPDRFSARQFPNYSSELNVNALLLGDSALYLCASSLEVGEILSGYTFGSGTRLTVV.